In its sample, the clone carrying this TCR beta chain was seen a few times. What it binds is not known. Using immunoSEQ multiplex PCR, the repertoire was profiled, and TCRdb retains in-frame clones only, with some absent. The profile covers approximately 3,500 clones, with approximately 67% appearing a single time and roughly a fifth taken by the ten largest. The data derive from a study of T cells in tumors after PD-1 blockade. Turning to the study itself: Tumor samples yielded around 20-fold more depth than single-cell TCR sequencing. Notes on the study in general: Clonal replacement appeared only between pre- and post-treatment samples. Some novel exhausted tumor clones appeared in pre-treatment blood, suggesting peripheral recruitment.

V lost 5 bases to trimming and J lost 6 bases; unmatched junction nucleotides: 2. The CDR3 length is 14 residues. Germline V gene sequence: CDR1 SEHNR, CDR2 FQNEAQ (reference sequence). This TCR was sampled from a human donor with basal cell carcinoma. The chain couples TRBV7-9 to TRBJ1-5, with TRBD1 matching over 12 bases. Sequencing used tumor tissue, obtained before anti-PD-1 treatment. The DNA for the CDR3 is TGTGCCAGCAGCGGGGACAGGGGGCTTCAGCCCCAGCATTTT. Protein: CASSGDRGLQPQHF.